This entry features one TCR beta chain sequence. The repertoire was sequenced with immunoSEQ multiplex PCR; TCRdb's copy has only in-frame clones and lacks some. The sample comprises 71,000 or so clones, roughly 83% of which are singletons, and roughly 30% rests with the top ten. The CDR3 spans 14 residues. CDR1 is LNHDA and CDR2 is SQIVND in the germline V gene (reference sequence). V was pared by 6 bases and J by 0 bases, with 3 bases of the junction left unmatched. This entry belongs to a study of blood T cell repertoires in COVID-19. The source material was peripheral blood. The rearrangement joins TRBV19 to TRBJ1-1; 8 bases fit TRBD1. This receptor was obtained from a man aged 65 to 85 with acute or convalescent COVID-19. The CDR3: CASSPQGVNTEAFF. The CDR3 nucleotides are TGTGCCAGTAGCCCACAGGGGGTGAACACTGAAGCTTTCTTT.